These T cell receptor beta chains were read from a single sample in a study of graft-versus-host responses after intestinal transplantation. TCRdb's copy holds only in-frame clones and misses some; the assay was immunoSEQ multiplex PCR. Of about 29,000 clones detected, 85% to 95% appear once; the ten largest clones hold roughly 0.72%. Source: PBMCs, taken 66 days after intestinal transplant. These receptors all stem from a human patient who received an intestinal transplant, so some T cells may come from the graft donor. CDR3s include the opening cysteine and the closing phenylalanine or tryptophan. Fields, in order: clone size, J gene, V gene, D gene, CDR3 protein, CDR3 DNA. D genes are given only for firm matches. Only some rows state a clone size, as once, few, many or a class for expanded clones.

clone_size: -; j_call: TRBJ2-1; v_call: TRBV21-1; d_call: -; cdr3_aa: CASSRHGRASGEQFF; cdr3_nt: TGTGCCAGCAGCAGACACGGAAGGGCCTCGGGGGAGCAGTTCTTC
clone_size: -; j_call: TRBJ1-6; v_call: TRBV28; d_call: -; cdr3_aa: CASIGGLGSGHNSPLHF; cdr3_nt: TGTGCCAGCATAGGGGGACTGGGGTCAGGACATAATTCACCCCTCCACTTT
clone_size: few; j_call: TRBJ2-7; v_call: TRBV11-2; d_call: -; cdr3_aa: CASSSAATYEQYF; cdr3_nt: TGTGCCAGCAGCTCAGCAGCCACCTACGAGCAGTACTTC
clone_size: -; j_call: TRBJ2-7; v_call: TRBV30; d_call: -; cdr3_aa: CAGTGTWGSEQYF; cdr3_nt: TGTGCCGGTACCGGGACATGGGGCTCCGAGCAGTACTTC
clone_size: -; j_call: TRBJ2-7; v_call: TRBV6-1; d_call: -; cdr3_aa: CASSEAVVAYPTYEQYF; cdr3_nt: TGTGCCAGCAGTGAAGCGGTTGTGGCATACCCTACCTACGAGCAGTACTTC
clone_size: -; j_call: TRBJ1-3; v_call: TRBV13; d_call: -; cdr3_aa: CASSEQGPNSGNTIYF; cdr3_nt: TGTGCCAGCAGCGAACAAGGGCCAAACTCTGGAAACACCATATATTTT
clone_size: -; j_call: TRBJ1-3; v_call: TRBV7-9; d_call: TRBD1; cdr3_aa: CASRRRGTGSGNTIYF; cdr3_nt: TGTGCCAGTCGGAGGAGGGGGACAGGCTCTGGAAACACCATATATTTT
clone_size: once; j_call: TRBJ1-1; v_call: TRBV10-3; d_call: -; cdr3_aa: CAISEGGNTEAFF; cdr3_nt: TGTGCCATCAGTGAGGGGGGAAACACTGAAGCTTTCTTT
clone_size: -; j_call: TRBJ1-2; v_call: TRBV2; d_call: -; cdr3_aa: CASSEILQILGGDGYTF; cdr3_nt: TGTGCCAGCAGTGAGATCTTACAGATCTTAGGAGGGGATGGCTACACCTTC
clone_size: -; j_call: TRBJ1-4; v_call: TRBV30; d_call: -; cdr3_aa: CAWSVLLNEKLFF; cdr3_nt: TGTGCCTGGAGTGTACTACTTAATGAAAAACTGTTTTTT
clone_size: -; j_call: TRBJ2-1; v_call: TRBV21-1; d_call: -; cdr3_aa: CASSWFIATPSDNEQFF; cdr3_nt: TGTGCCAGCAGCTGGTTTATAGCTACACCATCCGACAATGAGCAGTTCTTC
clone_size: -; j_call: TRBJ2-7; v_call: TRBV7-8; d_call: -; cdr3_aa: CASSLASGASYEQYF; cdr3_nt: TGTGCCAGCAGCTTAGCCTCGGGGGCCTCCTACGAGCAGTACTTC
clone_size: -; j_call: TRBJ2-7; v_call: TRBV7-9; d_call: -; cdr3_aa: CASSARDSYEQYF; cdr3_nt: TGTGCCAGCAGCGCGAGAGACAGCTACGAGCAGTACTTC
clone_size: once; j_call: TRBJ1-2; v_call: TRBV5-6; d_call: TRBD1; cdr3_aa: CASSLAGGGYGYTF; cdr3_nt: TGTGCCAGCAGCTTGGCAGGGGGCGGGTATGGCTACACCTTC
clone_size: -; j_call: TRBJ1-5; v_call: TRBV4-3; d_call: -; cdr3_aa: CASSQEFVFVGPQHF; cdr3_nt: TGCGCCAGCAGCCAAGAATTTGTCTTTGTGGGGCCCCAGCATTTT
clone_size: -; j_call: TRBJ2-7; v_call: TRBV15; d_call: TRBD1; cdr3_aa: CATSPDRGGVYEQYF; cdr3_nt: TGTGCCACCAGCCCTGACAGGGGAGGTGTCTACGAGCAGTACTTC
clone_size: once; j_call: TRBJ2-5; v_call: TRBV2; d_call: TRBD2; cdr3_aa: CASTPRGATSGLQETQYF; cdr3_nt: TGTGCCAGCACCCCACGGGGCGCGACTAGCGGACTCCAAGAGACCCAGTACTTC
clone_size: -; j_call: TRBJ2-3; v_call: TRBV5-6; d_call: TRBD2; cdr3_aa: CASSLPSGGGSTDTQYF; cdr3_nt: TGTGCCAGCAGCTTGCCTAGCGGGGGGGGAAGCACAGATACGCAGTATTTT
clone_size: -; j_call: TRBJ1-3; v_call: TRBV5-1; d_call: TRBD1; cdr3_aa: CASSPADRVPRNTIYF; cdr3_nt: TGCGCCAGCAGCCCCGCGGACAGGGTACCCAGAAACACCATATATTTT
clone_size: -; j_call: TRBJ2-1; v_call: TRBV5-4; d_call: -; cdr3_aa: CASPNPTKYNEQFF; cdr3_nt: TGTGCCAGCCCCAACCCAACAAAGTACAATGAGCAGTTCTTC
clone_size: -; j_call: TRBJ2-3; v_call: TRBV5-8; d_call: TRBD2; cdr3_aa: CASSFAAGGRTDTQYF; cdr3_nt: TGTGCCAGCAGCTTCGCAGCGGGGGGGCGCACAGATACGCAGTATTTT
clone_size: -; j_call: TRBJ2-7; v_call: TRBV2; d_call: -; cdr3_aa: CASSESAGSYEQYF; cdr3_nt: TGTGCCAGCAGTGAATCGGCCGGATCCTACGAGCAGTACTTC
clone_size: -; j_call: TRBJ1-1; v_call: TRBV6-1; d_call: -; cdr3_aa: CASTLEGGNTEAFF; cdr3_nt: TGTGCCAGCACCCTCGAAGGGGGGAACACTGAAGCTTTCTTT
clone_size: -; j_call: TRBJ1-1; v_call: TRBV11-3; d_call: -; cdr3_aa: CASSFGPEAFF; cdr3_nt: TGTGCCAGCAGCTTTGGTCCTGAAGCTTTCTTT
clone_size: -; j_call: TRBJ1-5; v_call: TRBV6-1; d_call: -; cdr3_aa: CASGGRNQPQHF; cdr3_nt: TGTGCCTCGGGAGGGCGCAATCAGCCCCAGCATTTT
clone_size: -; j_call: TRBJ1-5; v_call: TRBV2; d_call: TRBD1; cdr3_aa: CASSSPGGQPQHF; cdr3_nt: TGTGCCAGCAGTTCACCAGGGGGTCAGCCCCAGCATTTT
clone_size: few; j_call: TRBJ2-7; v_call: TRBV5-4; d_call: -; cdr3_aa: CASSFGAGSSYEQYF; cdr3_nt: TGTGCCAGCAGCTTCGGTGCAGGTAGCTCCTACGAGCAGTACTTC
clone_size: few; j_call: TRBJ1-1; v_call: TRBV18; d_call: TRBD1; cdr3_aa: CASSPDRATQAFF; cdr3_nt: TGTGCCAGCTCACCTGACAGGGCCACCCAAGCTTTCTTT
clone_size: -; j_call: TRBJ1-1; v_call: TRBV19; d_call: -; cdr3_aa: CASSSQGDTEAFF; cdr3_nt: TGTGCCAGTAGTTCTCAGGGTGACACTGAAGCTTTCTTT
clone_size: -; j_call: TRBJ1-3; v_call: TRBV4-1; d_call: -; cdr3_aa: CAGSHRDVCGNTIYF; cdr3_nt: TGCGCCGGCAGCCACCGGGACGTTTGTGGAAACACCATATATTTT